This TCR beta chain was found in a study of control samples from healthy donors and cancer patients (dated by TCRdb to 2018 to 2021). The library was prepared using the immunoSEQ multiplex PCR assay. Imported from immuneACCESS, the table was reduced by TCRdb to in-frame sequences with V and J called. These copies leave out some clones; in studies compared against another copy, an unresolved V gene accounts for under half, and the cause of the remainder is not known. In all, the sample holds roughly 55,000 clones, and 88% of those were seen once. The ten largest clones take up approximately 3.8% of the sample. With regard to this clone: This receptor's antigen is unknown. Base quality data are lacking; no much larger clone is found one base away.

Source material: blood. The sequence derives from a man aged 50-59 years in good health.

The bases are TGTGCCTGGAGTACGACGACAGGGGTAGCTTTCTTT. Protein translation: CAWSTTTGVAFF. The rearrangement combines TRBV30 with TRBJ1-1; 8 junctional bases match TRBD1. V has 2 bases trimmed and J has 10 bases trimmed; junction bases matching no gene number 6. For CDR1 and CDR2, the germline V gene (reference sequence) lists GTSNPN and SVGIG. Including cysteine and phenylalanine, the CDR3 has 12 amino acids. This entry keeps only the CDR3 DNA: 36 bases, framed from base 1.